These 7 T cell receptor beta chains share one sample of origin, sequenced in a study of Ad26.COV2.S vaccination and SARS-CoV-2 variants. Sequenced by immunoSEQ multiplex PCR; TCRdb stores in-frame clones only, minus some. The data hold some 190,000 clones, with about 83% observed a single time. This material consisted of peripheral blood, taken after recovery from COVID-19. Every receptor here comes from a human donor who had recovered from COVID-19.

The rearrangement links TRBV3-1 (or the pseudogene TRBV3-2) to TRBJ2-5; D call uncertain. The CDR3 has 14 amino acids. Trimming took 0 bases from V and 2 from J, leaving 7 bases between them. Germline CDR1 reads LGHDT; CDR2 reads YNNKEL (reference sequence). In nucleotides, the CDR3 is TGTGCCAGCAGCCAAGATCTACAGCAAGAGACCCAGTACTTC. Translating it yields CASSQDLQQETQYF.

CDR3 in amino acids: CASREGSSGANVLTF. CDR3 sequence (DNA): TGTGCCAGCAGGGAGGGGAGCTCTGGGGCCAACGTCCTGACTTTC. The chain carries TRBV27 and TRBJ2-6; tentatively, D is TRBD2 (6 bases). Trimming took 6 bases from V and 0 from J, leaving 9 bases between them. The CDR3 contains 15 residues. CDR1 and CDR2 from the germline V gene are MNHEY and SMNVEV (reference sequence). Variable domain in full (rest from reference TRBV27 and TRBJ2-6): EAQVTQNPRYLITVTGKKLTVTCSQNMNHEYMSWYRQDPGLGLRQIYYSMNVEVTDKGDVPEGYKVSRKEKRNFPLILESPSPNQTSLYFCASREGSSGANVLTFGAGSRLTVL.

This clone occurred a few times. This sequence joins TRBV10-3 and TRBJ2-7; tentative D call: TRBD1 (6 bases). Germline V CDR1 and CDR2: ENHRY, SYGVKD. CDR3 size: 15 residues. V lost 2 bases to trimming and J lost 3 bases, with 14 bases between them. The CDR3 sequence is CAISERNGTNYEQYF. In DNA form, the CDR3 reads TGTGCCATCAGTGAGCGAAACGGGACAAACTACGAGCAGTACTTC.

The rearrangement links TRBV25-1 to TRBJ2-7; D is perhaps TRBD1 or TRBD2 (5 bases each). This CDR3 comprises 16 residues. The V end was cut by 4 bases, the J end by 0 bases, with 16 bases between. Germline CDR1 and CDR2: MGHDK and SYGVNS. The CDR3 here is CASSAPRDGVSYEQYF. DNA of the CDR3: TGTGCCAGCAGTGCGCCCCGGGACGGGGTCTCCTACGAGCAGTACTTC.

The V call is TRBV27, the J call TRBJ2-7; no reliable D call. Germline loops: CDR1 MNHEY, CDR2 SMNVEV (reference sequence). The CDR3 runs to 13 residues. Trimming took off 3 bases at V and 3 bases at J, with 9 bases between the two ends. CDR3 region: CASSFGVLYEQYF. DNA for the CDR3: TGTGCCAGCAGTTTCGGCGTCCTCTACGAGCAGTACTTC.

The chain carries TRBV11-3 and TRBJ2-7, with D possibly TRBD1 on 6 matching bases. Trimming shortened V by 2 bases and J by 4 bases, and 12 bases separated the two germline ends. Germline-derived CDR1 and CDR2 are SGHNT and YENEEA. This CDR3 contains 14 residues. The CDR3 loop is CASSLNRASYEQYF. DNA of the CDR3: TGTGCCAGCAGCTTAAACAGGGCTTCATACGAGCAGTACTTC.

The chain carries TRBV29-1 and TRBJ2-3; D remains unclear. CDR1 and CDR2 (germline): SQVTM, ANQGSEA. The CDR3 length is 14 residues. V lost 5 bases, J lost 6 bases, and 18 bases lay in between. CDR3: CSVRKGLFGDTQYF. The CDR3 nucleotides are TGCAGCGTTAGGAAGGGCCTTTTTGGGGATACGCAGTATTTT.